The source of this TCR beta chain is a study of OX40 agonist ivuxolimab in advanced cancers. Study background: Partial responses occurred in three patients (one hepatocellular carcinoma, two cutaneous melanoma). Study conclusions and caveats: Among the nonresponders, some also had low normalized T-cell clonal expansion. The work left the antigen specificity of expanded peripheral T cells undetermined.

As for this clone: Its antigen is undetermined.

Germline CDR1 and CDR2: MNHEY and SVGAGI. The CDR3 spans 16 residues. Trimming took 3 bases from V and 4 from J; bases not matched to a gene: 9. The table came from immunoSEQ multiplex PCR; TCRdb's copy has only in-frame clones and leaves some out. The table includes approximately 74,000 clones, approximately 80% detected once. This sequence originates from an adult with an advanced solid tumor such as melanoma, head and neck, liver or kidney cancer. This sample comprised CD4+ or CD8+ T cells sorted from blood, obtained in a trial of the OX40 agonist ivuxolimab. This chain links TRBV6-5 with TRBJ1-1; 9 positions match TRBD1. The CDR3 DNA reads as TGTGCCAGCAGTTATGACAGGGGGTTAGGGGGCACTGAAGCTTTCTTT. Translation: CASSYDRGLGGTEAFF.